This T cell receptor beta chain was profiled in a study of OX40 agonist ivuxolimab in advanced cancers. Study details: The drug used for patients, ivuxolimab, was an agonistic anti-OX40 (CD134) antibody.

TCRdb's table, derived via immunoSEQ multiplex PCR, lists solely in-frame clones and lacks some. The data show about 91,000 clones, with around four fifths seen just once and around 1.1% held by the top ten. Details on this clone: As yet, its antigen is unknown.

The study's findings and limits: At doses 0.1 to 3.0 mg/kg, CD4+ and CD8+ clones expanded.

Germline V CDR1 and CDR2: SGHNT, YYREEE (reference sequence). Trimming removed 3 bases from V and 4 bases from J, with 9 bases in between. The CDR3 has 13 residues. The sequencing used CD4+ or CD8+ T cells sorted from blood, collected in a trial of the OX40 agonist ivuxolimab. The V gene is TRBV5-4, the J gene TRBJ2-3; D gene unclear. The clonotype was recovered from an adult with an advanced solid tumor such as melanoma, head and neck, liver or kidney cancer. The CDR3, as DNA: TGTGCCAGCAGCTCACCGGGCCCAGATACGCAGTATTTT. Translating it yields CASSSPGPDTQYF.